The TCR beta chain described here comes from a study of blood T cell dynamics during melanoma immunotherapy. The study, taken as a whole, reports: PBMC repertoires of eventual disease-control patients split at W3 into clonality or diversity gains.

The table came from immunoSEQ multiplex PCR; TCRdb's copy has only in-frame clones and leaves some out. There are 4,500 to 6,000 clones in the sample; roughly 84% occur only once, and approximately 10% lies in the top ten. The time point: week 3, after first cycle of checkpoint inhibitor. Sampling occurred pretreatment (T0) and at week 3 (W3), after cycle one of checkpoint blockade. No patient had earlier systemic cancer treatment, concurrent immunosuppressants, or another active cancer. V lost 1 base to trimming and J lost 2 bases, with 9 bases between them. Germline V CDR1 and CDR2: LNHDA, SQIVND (reference sequence). This CDR3 comprises 14 residues. Details on this clone: Its antigen is not known.

This sequence originates from a human donor with melanoma. The chain combines TRBV19 with TRBJ2-7; either TRBD1 or TRBD2 may fit D (6 bases each). Source: blood, taken from a patient treated with checkpoint blockade. The CDR3 DNA reads TGTGCCAGTAGTATAGCGGAGGGGGCCTACGAGCAGTACTTC. Its translation is CASSIAEGAYEQYF.